This T cell receptor (beta chain) was recorded in a study of T cells of healthy individuals. CDR1 is SGHTA, CDR2 FQGNSA, per germline. Trimming removed 1 base at V and 6 bases at J, with 10 bases between. This CDR3 has 14 residues. Using its own MiXCR run on the 5' RACE reads, TCRdb lists one record per CDR3 protein. Of nearly 100,000 distinct CDR3 sequences listed, about 16% were seen once; the top ten hold about 6.2%. The V gene is TRBV7-2, the J gene TRBJ1-5; D might be TRBD1 (5 bases). This receptor was obtained from a human donor in good health. The CDR3 bases are TGTGCCAGCAGCTTAGTTGCGGGGGGTCAGCCCCAGCATTTT. Encoded protein: CASSLVAGGQPQHF. Using reference TRBV7-2 and TRBJ1-5 for the parts outside the CDR3, the full variable domain is GAGVSQSPSNKVTEKGKDVELRCDPISGHTALYWYRQSLGQGLEFLIYFQGNSAPDKSGLPSDRFSAERTGGSVSTLTIQRTQQEDSAVYLCASSLVAGGQPQHFGDGTRLSIL.